Presented here are 31 T cell receptor beta chains from one specimen sequenced in a study of CD8 T cells in ankylosing spondylitis. TCRdb processed the 5' RACE reads anew with MiXCR; each CDR3 protein has one entry. The data contain about 270,000 distinct CDR3 sequences, roughly 32% of them singletons. The sample taken for sequencing was blood, either unsorted or a sorted T cell fraction (not recorded which). Receptor source: a male donor with ankylosing spondylitis or in good health (not recorded which).

This clonotype was observed a few times. The J gene is TRBJ2-2, the V gene TRBV12-3 or TRBV12-4; 7 bases map to TRBD2. Trimming at V came to 1 base and at J to 8 bases, leaving 1 base not matched to a gene. CDR3 length: 13 residues. This chain's CDR3 is CASSLGGGGELFF. The CDR3 DNA sequence: TGTGCCAGCAGTTTAGGCGGGGGTGGGGAGCTGTTTTTT.

This sequence joins TRBV20-1 and TRBJ2-3, with 8 positions matching TRBD2. V dropped 3 bases and J dropped 4; count of bases not matched to a gene: 6. Per germline, CDR1 DFQATT and CDR2 SNEGSKA (reference sequence). This CDR3 is 14 amino acids long. CDR3 in amino acids: CSASYGGVSDTQYF. CDR3 nucleotides: TGCAGTGCTAGTTACGGGGGGGTCTCAGATACGCAGTATTTT.

J is TRBJ2-1 and V is TRBV7-8, with D maybe TRBD2 (6 bases). The CDR3 contains 14 residues. In germline, CDR1 is SGHVS, CDR2 FQNEAQ. The V gene lost 5 bases and the J gene lost 7 bases, with 15 bases spanning the gap. The CDR3 DNA is TGTGCCAGCAGCCCAGCGGGCAGTTTGAATGAGCAGTTCTTC. It encodes CASSPAGSLNEQFF.

The chain has TRBV7-9 and TRBJ1-2, with unresolved D. The germline V gene has CDR1 SEHNR and CDR2 FQNEAQ (reference sequence). The CDR3 is made up of 14 amino acids. V lost 0 bases and J lost 6, with 11 bases in between. The CDR3 loop is CASSLAGRFDGYTF. CDR3 nucleotides: TGTGCCAGCAGCTTAGCCGGGAGGTTTGATGGCTACACCTTC.

The chain has TRBV6-5 and TRBJ2-5; TRBD2 matches at 9 bases. J gave up 9 bases and V 0 bases, and 5 bases lay outside the gene matches. The CDR3 loop spans 14 amino acids. The V gene's germline CDR1 is MNHEY and CDR2 SVGAGI. The CDR3 is CASSYSASGTSQYF. The CDR3 nucleotides read TGTGCCAGCAGTTACTCGGCTAGCGGGACATCCCAGTACTTC.

V gene TRBV12-3 or TRBV12-4 combines with J gene TRBJ2-3, with D perhaps being TRBD1 or TRBD2 (6 bases each). The CDR3 covers 14 residues. The V gene lost 6 bases and the J gene lost 3 bases, with 13 bases spanning the gap. CDR3 coding DNA: TGTGCCAGCAGCCCTACAGGGAGGACAGATACGCAGTATTTT. Protein sequence: CASSPTGRTDTQYF.

This clonotype was recorded a few times. This sequence joins TRBV9 and TRBJ2-3; D unresolved. In germline, CDR1 is SGDLS, CDR2 YYNGEE. The CDR3 runs 12 residues. V dropped 0 bases and J dropped 5 bases, with 4 bases sitting between them. CDR3 DNA: TGTGCCAGCAGCGTAGGTGAAGATACGCAGTATTTT. It encodes CASSVGEDTQYF.

This clonotype was found many times. The chain uses TRBV29-1 and TRBJ2-7; no reliable D call. This CDR3 is 10 amino acids long. CDR1 is SQVTM, CDR2 ANQGSEA, per germline. V was trimmed by 7 bases and J by 2 bases, leaving 6 bases between them. The CDR3 DNA reads TGCAGCGCCCAAACCTACGAGCAGTACTTC. Residues: CSAQTYEQYF.

This clonotype was picked up a small number of times. V usage is TRBV10-2 and J usage is TRBJ2-5; weak D call: TRBD2 (6 bases). The germline gives CDR1 WSHSY, CDR2 SAAADI. The CDR3 length is 12 residues. V was clipped by 6 bases and J by 5 bases, with 10 bases between them. The chain's CDR3 is CASSVEGETQYF. CDR3 nucleotide sequence: TGCGCCAGCAGCGTGGAGGGGGAGACCCAGTACTTC.

The chain joins TRBV7-9 to TRBJ2-1; D gene unclear. CDR1 is SEHNR and CDR2 is FQNEAQ in the germline V gene (reference sequence). The CDR3 sequence is 16 residues long. The germline V and J ends were trimmed by 5 bases and 9 bases, with 23 bases remaining between them. CDR3 amino acids: CASSLSGTASDVEQFF. Written as DNA, the CDR3 is TGTGCCAGCAGCCTATCCGGAACAGCCTCGGATGTTGAGCAGTTCTTC.

The chain carries TRBV12-3 or TRBV12-4 and TRBJ2-7; D tentatively reads TRBD1 or TRBD2 (5 bases each). The CDR3 totals 13 residues. Trimming stripped 5 bases from V and 4 bases from J, with 12 bases between. CDR3 bases: TGTGCCAGCAGTCCCGAGGGGAGATACGAGCAGTACTTC. It encodes CASSPEGRYEQYF.

This chain links TRBV7-9 with TRBJ2-1; D unclear. Trimming cost V 5 bases and J 5 bases, with 16 bases left between them. Germline CDR1 SEHNR, CDR2 FQNEAQ (reference sequence). This CDR3 has 15 residues. DNA of the CDR3: TGTGCCAGCAGCCCCGGACGGTTTACTAACAATGAGCAGTTCTTC. Translated: CASSPGRFTNNEQFF.

The chain has TRBV12-3 or TRBV12-4 and TRBJ2-7; 7 nucleotides align to TRBD2. This CDR3 is 13 amino acids long. The V and J ends lost 3 bases and 6 bases, in that order; junction bases with no gene match: 5. The CDR3: CASSLTSLGEQYF. In DNA, the CDR3 is TGTGCCAGCAGTTTGACTAGCTTAGGCGAGCAGTACTTC.

This clonotype was counted a few times. The chain employs TRBV20-1 and TRBJ2-1; D may correspond to TRBD1 or TRBD2 (5 bases each). Germline CDR1 reads DFQATT; CDR2 reads SNEGSKA (reference sequence). V was cut by 7 bases and J by 8 bases, with 15 bases left in between. This CDR3 has 12 amino acids. CDR3 nucleotides: TGCAGTGTATCCCAGGGTAGCGATGAGCAGTTCTTC. Translating gives CSVSQGSDEQFF.

This clonotype was picked up a small number of times. The chain carries TRBV20-1 and TRBJ2-7; possible D gene TRBD2, 5 bases. Trimming removed 1 base at V and 0 bases at J, with 7 bases between. The CDR3 loop spans 13 amino acids. The germline V gene encodes CDR1 DFQATT and CDR2 SNEGSKA (reference sequence). CDR3 sequence reads: CSARGEPSYEQYF. CDR3 coding DNA: TGCAGTGCTAGAGGGGAGCCCTCCTACGAGCAGTACTTC.

This clonotype turned up a few times. This chain connects TRBV28 to TRBJ1-4, with unresolved D. The V end was cut by 6 bases, the J end by 10 bases, with 18 bases between. The CDR3 runs to 14 residues. Looked up from germline, CDR1 is MDHEN and CDR2 is SYDVKM. In DNA form, the CDR3 reads TGTGCCAGCAGCGCACAGCACCGGGTTGGAAAACTGTTTTTT. As protein: CASSAQHRVGKLFF. Drawing the rest from reference TRBV28 and TRBJ1-4, the complete variable domain is DVKVTQSSRYLVKRTGEKVFLECVQDMDHENMFWYRQDPGLGLRLIYFSYDVKMKEKGDIPEGYSVSREKKERFSLILESASTNQTSMYLCASSAQHRVGKLFFGSGTQLSVL.

The chain recombines TRBV29-1 with TRBJ1-5, with 7 bases aligning to TRBD1. J gave up 4 bases and V 5 bases, and 5 bases lay outside the gene matches. This CDR3 is built from 13 residues. From germline, CDR1 is SQVTM and CDR2 ANQGSEA. The CDR3 loop is CSVQGDSNQPQHF. CDR3 nucleotide sequence: TGCAGCGTTCAAGGGGACAGTAATCAGCCCCAGCATTTT.

This chain connects TRBV4-2 to TRBJ2-5; D call uncertain. Germline-derived CDR1 and CDR2 are LGHNA and YNFKEQ. The CDR3 is 14 amino acids. Trimming shortened V by 0 bases and J by 3 bases, and 8 bases separated the two germline ends. The CDR3 DNA reads as TGTGCCAGCAGCCAAGAGGCTGGGAAAGAGACCCAGTACTTC. It is translated as CASSQEAGKETQYF.

There are a few counts of this clonotype. This chain connects TRBV20-1 to TRBJ2-1; D assignment may be TRBD1 or TRBD2 (5 bases each). Trimming left V 6 bases short and J 8 bases short, with 17 bases between. The CDR3 covers 13 residues. Germline CDR1 reads DFQATT; CDR2 reads SNEGSKA (reference sequence). The CDR3 DNA follows: TGCAGTGCAGGGGCCCGGGGCGGGTATGAGCAGTTCTTC. Translating it yields CSAGARGGYEQFF.

This chain joins TRBV29-1 and TRBJ1-1; possible D gene TRBD1, 5 bases. The germline V gene encodes CDR1 SQVTM and CDR2 ANQGSEA. The V and J ends lost 6 bases and 4 bases respectively, with 15 bases between them. The CDR3 length is 13 residues. The CDR3 DNA is TGCAGCGTAGGGGAGGGTAGGAGCACTGAAGCTTTCTTT. Translated: CSVGEGRSTEAFF.

This chain uses TRBV5-1 with TRBJ2-5; unclear D gene. Germline V gene data show CDR1 as SGHRS and CDR2 as YFSETQ. CDR3 size: 14 residues. Trimming left V 0 bases short and J 2 bases short, with 8 bases between. DNA for the CDR3: TGCGCCAGCAGCTTGGGAGCTCCTCAAGAGACCCAGTACTTC. Protein sequence: CASSLGAPQETQYF.

The chain employs TRBV3-1 and TRBJ1-5; D might be TRBD1 (5 bases). Per germline, CDR1 LGHDT and CDR2 YNNKEL (reference sequence). The CDR3 totals 15 residues. The germline V and J ends were trimmed by 7 bases and 4 bases, with 17 bases remaining between them. This chain's CDR3 is CASTPDSSANQPQHF. CDR3 sequence (DNA): TGTGCCAGCACCCCCGACAGTTCGGCAAATCAGCCCCAGCATTTT.

This clonotype was found once. The J gene is TRBJ1-2, the V gene TRBV30; tentatively, D is TRBD1 (5 bases). Per the germline V gene, CDR1 is GTSNPN and CDR2 is SVGIG (reference sequence). The CDR3 has 12 amino acids. V lost 4 bases to trimming and J lost 4 bases, with 10 bases between them. The CDR3 protein is CAWTGGTYGYTF. Here the CDR3 DNA reads TGTGCCTGGACCGGGGGAACCTATGGCTACACCTTC.

The rearrangement uses TRBV5-1 and TRBJ2-3, with 10 bases aligning to TRBD2. Germline CDR1 SGHRS, CDR2 YFSETQ. The ends lost 4 bases at V and 4 bases at J; junction bases unmatched: 6. The CDR3 length is 15 residues. CDR3 region: CASSGGTSVADTQYF. CDR3 nucleotide sequence: TGCGCCAGCAGCGGCGGGACTAGCGTGGCAGATACGCAGTATTTT. The full variable domain, completed using reference TRBV5-1 and TRBJ2-3, is KAGVTQTPRYLIKTRGQQVTLSCSPISGHRSVSWYQQTPGQGLQFLFEYFSETQRNKGNFPGRFSGRQFSNSRSEMNVSTLELGDSALYLCASSGGTSVADTQYFGPGTRLTVL.

This clonotype was seen repeatedly, ten times or more. The chain joins TRBV29-1 to TRBJ2-3; D may be TRBD2 (6 bases). Germline V CDR1 and CDR2: SQVTM, ANQGSEA. The V and J ends lost 5 bases and 0 bases respectively, with 12 bases between them. This CDR3 contains 14 residues. The CDR3 DNA follows: TGCAGCGTTCGAGGAGGGCCAAGCACAGATACGCAGTATTTT. It is translated as CSVRGGPSTDTQYF.

This chain joins TRBV20-1 and TRBJ2-3; D not resolved. V was pared by 0 bases and J by 4 bases, with 5 bases between. CDR1 DFQATT and CDR2 SNEGSKA come from the germline V gene (reference sequence). The CDR3 runs to 12 residues. The CDR3, as DNA: TGCAGTGCTAGAGATAGGGCAGATACGCAGTATTTT. Residues: CSARDRADTQYF.

The chain combines TRBV20-1 with TRBJ1-3; 8 bases fit TRBD1. CDR1 and CDR2 from the germline V gene are DFQATT and SNEGSKA (reference sequence). Trimming at V came to 1 base and at J to 0 bases, leaving 5 bases not matched to a gene. The CDR3 length is 16 residues. This CDR3 reads CSARAHGQGSGNTIYF. The CDR3 DNA is TGCAGTGCTAGAGCCCATGGACAGGGCTCTGGAAACACCATATATTTT.

There are a few counts of this clonotype. The CDR3 nucleotides read TGCAGTGCCACTCCGGGACAGGCATATGGCTACACCTTC. This gives the protein CSATPGQAYGYTF. The chain carries TRBV20-1 and TRBJ1-2, with 8 bases fitting TRBD1. Germline loops: CDR1 DFQATT, CDR2 SNEGSKA (reference sequence). V lost 6 bases and J lost 5; bases outside the gene matches: 8. The CDR3 loop spans 13 amino acids.

This clonotype has a handful of counts. The chain has TRBV25-1 and TRBJ2-3; D may be TRBD1 (6 bases). V gave up 4 bases and J gave up 2 bases, with 31 bases separating them. The CDR3 loop spans 21 amino acids. Germline V gene lookup returns CDR1 MGHDK and CDR2 SYGVNS. In DNA, the CDR3 is TGTGCCAGCAGTGCGACCATGGGCGATTCCGACAGGTATCTCAACACAGATACGCAGTATTTT. It encodes CASSATMGDSDRYLNTDTQYF.

The chain couples TRBV4-1 to TRBJ2-2; no clear D. Trimming took off 5 bases at V and 7 bases at J, with 14 bases between the two ends. The CDR3 covers 14 residues. CDR1 is MGHRA and CDR2 is YSYEKL in the germline V gene. The CDR3 spells CASSLNGIGGELFF. The CDR3 bases are TGCGCCAGCAGCTTGAACGGAATCGGCGGGGAGCTGTTTTTT.

This rearrangement joins TRBV6-1 to TRBJ2-7; perhaps TRBD1 as D (5 bases). V lost 1 base to trimming and J lost 0 bases, with 10 bases between them. From germline, CDR1 is MNHNS and CDR2 SASEGT. The CDR3 runs 15 residues. In DNA form, the CDR3 reads TGTGCCAGCAGTGAAGGACAGCACTCCTCCTACGAGCAGTACTTC. It encodes CASSEGQHSSYEQYF.